This TCR beta chain was sequenced for a study of T cell repertoires in cytomegalovirus infection. Overall study context: Matching HLA type and CMV infection were both indicated by public TCR beta signatures. Study-wide findings and caveats: The response measured ex vivo was dominated by TCR beta clonotypes (HLA-C-restricted and CMV-specific). The cumulative frequency of public TCR beta families identified carriers of CMV plus the relevant HLA.

In the case of this clonotype: The antigen is unknown.

V lost 3 bases and J lost 9, with 12 bases in between. The CDR3 contains 13 residues. TCRdb analysed the reads with MiXCR anew, one entry per CDR3 protein. The top ten hold 30% to 35% of the sample, which has approximately 140,000 distinct CDR3 sequences, about 24% seen once. This TCR was sampled from a human donor in good health (CMV status not recorded). Some clones in this sample may be carry-over from other donors' samples. The specimen was PBMCs, sequenced either directly or after in vitro stimulation (not recorded which). The chain couples TRBV12-3 or TRBV12-4 to TRBJ2-1, with unresolved D. The CDR3 reads CASSFVQSSEQFF. CDR3 coding DNA: TGTGCCAGCAGTTTTGTGCAGTCGAGTGAGCAGTTCTTC.